The TCR beta chain described here comes from a study of spatial heterogeneity in lung cancer. Study-wide findings and caveats: More often at tumor resection than at routine follow-up, ubiquitous expanded tumor TCRs were detected in the blood.

This clonotype was observed a handful of times. Its antigen is not identified. The time point here: sample taken at primary tumor resection. In each case, whole RNA from tumor, nontumor lung or frozen PBMC was sequenced unsorted. The CDR3 extends over 12 amino acids. Germline CDR1 reads SEHNR; CDR2 reads FQNEAQ (reference sequence). V was trimmed by 5 bases and J by 8 bases, leaving 12 bases between them. TCRdb used MiXCR to reprocess the 5' RACE reads, holding one entry per CDR3 protein. The sample includes more than 65,000 distinct CDR3 sequences, over 9.5% of them seen just once. Sample: PBMCs, taken at surgery. V usage is TRBV7-9 and J usage is TRBJ1-2; weak D call: TRBD1 (6 bases). This TCR was recovered from a male donor with early-stage non-small cell lung cancer. This chain's CDR3 is CASSGYRDGYTF. In nucleotides, the CDR3 is TGTGCCAGCAGCGGATACAGGGACGGCTACACCTTC.